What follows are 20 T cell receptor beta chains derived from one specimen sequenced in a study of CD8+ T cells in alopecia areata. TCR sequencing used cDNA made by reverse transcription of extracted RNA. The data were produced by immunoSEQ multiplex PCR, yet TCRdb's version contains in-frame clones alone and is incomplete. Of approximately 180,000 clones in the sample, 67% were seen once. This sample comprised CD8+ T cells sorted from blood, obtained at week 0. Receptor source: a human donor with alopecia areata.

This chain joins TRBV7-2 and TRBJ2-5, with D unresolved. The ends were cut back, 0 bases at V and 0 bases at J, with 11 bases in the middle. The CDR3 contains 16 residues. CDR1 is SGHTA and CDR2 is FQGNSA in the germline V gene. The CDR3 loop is CASSLAIARDQETQYF. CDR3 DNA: TGTGCCAGCAGCTTAGCGATAGCTAGAGACCAAGAGACCCAGTACTTC.

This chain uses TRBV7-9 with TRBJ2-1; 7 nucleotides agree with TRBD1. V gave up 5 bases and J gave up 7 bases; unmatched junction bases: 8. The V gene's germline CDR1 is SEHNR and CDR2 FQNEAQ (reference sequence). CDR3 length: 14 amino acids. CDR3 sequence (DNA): TGTGCCAGCAGCCAACCGGGACAGAAAAATGAGCAGTTCTTC. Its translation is CASSQPGQKNEQFF.

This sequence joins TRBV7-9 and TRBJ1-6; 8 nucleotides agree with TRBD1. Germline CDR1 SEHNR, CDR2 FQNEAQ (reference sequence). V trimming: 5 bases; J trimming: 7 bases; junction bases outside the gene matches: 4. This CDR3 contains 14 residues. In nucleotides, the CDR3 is TGTGCCAGCAGCCCCCGACAGGGGAATTCACCCCTCCACTTT. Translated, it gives CASSPRQGNSPLHF.

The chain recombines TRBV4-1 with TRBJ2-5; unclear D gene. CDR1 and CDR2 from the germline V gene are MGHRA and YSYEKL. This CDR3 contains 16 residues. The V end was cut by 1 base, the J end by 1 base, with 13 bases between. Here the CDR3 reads CASSQVSLGPQETQYF. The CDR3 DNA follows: TGCGCCAGCAGCCAAGTTTCGCTTGGACCCCAAGAGACCCAGTACTTC.

CDR3 region: CASSPPGIQETQYF. The CDR3 DNA sequence: TGTGCCAGCAGTCCCCCCGGGATCCAAGAGACCCAGTACTTC. The chain carries TRBV27 and TRBJ2-5, with D perhaps matching TRBD2 (5 bases). V shed 5 bases and J shed 1 base, with 11 bases lying between them. Germline values: CDR1 MNHEY, CDR2 SMNVEV (reference sequence). CDR3 length: 14 amino acids.

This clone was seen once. This CDR3 is CASSQAGSEIEKLFF. CDR3 nucleotides: TGTGCCAGCAGCCAAGCAGGGTCCGAGATCGAAAAACTGTTTTTT. The chain couples TRBV7-8 to TRBJ1-4; a weak D match, TRBD1 (5 bases). Trimming took 5 bases from V and 8 from J, leaving 18 bases between them. Germline CDR1 and CDR2: SGHVS and FQNEAQ. The CDR3 spans 15 residues. The full variable domain, in which reference TRBV7-8 and TRBJ1-4 provide the parts outside the CDR3, is GAGVSQSPRYKVAKRGQDVALRCDPISGHVSLFWYQQALGQGPEFLTYFQNEAQLDKSGLPSDRFFAERPEGSVSTLKIQRTQQEDSAVYLCASSQAGSEIEKLFFGSGTQLSVL.

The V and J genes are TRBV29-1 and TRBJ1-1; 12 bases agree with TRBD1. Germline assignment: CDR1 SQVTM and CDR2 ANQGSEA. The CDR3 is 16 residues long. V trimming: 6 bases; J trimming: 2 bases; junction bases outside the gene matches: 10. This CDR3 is CSVWDRGRLSNTEAFF. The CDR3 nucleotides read TGCAGCGTGTGGGACAGGGGGCGACTATCCAACACTGAAGCTTTCTTT.

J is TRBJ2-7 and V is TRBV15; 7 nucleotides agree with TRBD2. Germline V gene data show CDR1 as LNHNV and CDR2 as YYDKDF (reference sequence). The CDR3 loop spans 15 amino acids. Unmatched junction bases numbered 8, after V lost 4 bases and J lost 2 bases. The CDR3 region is CATSKDGGSPYEQYF. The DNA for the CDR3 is TGTGCCACCAGCAAGGACGGGGGGTCCCCCTACGAGCAGTACTTC.

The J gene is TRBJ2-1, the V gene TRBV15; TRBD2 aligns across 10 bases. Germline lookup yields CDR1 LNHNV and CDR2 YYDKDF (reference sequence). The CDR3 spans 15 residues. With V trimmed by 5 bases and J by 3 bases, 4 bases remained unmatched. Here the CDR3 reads CATSGTSGDYNEQFF. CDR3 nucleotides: TGTGCCACCAGCGGCACTAGCGGGGACTACAATGAGCAGTTCTTC.

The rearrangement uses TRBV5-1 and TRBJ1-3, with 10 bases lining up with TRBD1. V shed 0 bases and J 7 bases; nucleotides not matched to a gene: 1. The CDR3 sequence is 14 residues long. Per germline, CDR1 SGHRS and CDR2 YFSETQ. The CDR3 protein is CASSLGQGANTIYF. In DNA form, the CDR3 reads TGCGCCAGCAGCTTGGGACAGGGGGCCAACACCATATATTTT.

This CDR3 is CASTLNPGLQETQYF. DNA of the CDR3: TGTGCCAGCACCTTGAACCCGGGACTTCAAGAGACCCAGTACTTC. The chain carries TRBV6-5 and TRBJ2-5; D is perhaps TRBD2 (6 bases). CDR3 length: 15 amino acids. Germline CDR1 is MNHEY and CDR2 is SVGAGI. Trimming removed 7 bases from V and 2 bases from J, with 17 bases in between.

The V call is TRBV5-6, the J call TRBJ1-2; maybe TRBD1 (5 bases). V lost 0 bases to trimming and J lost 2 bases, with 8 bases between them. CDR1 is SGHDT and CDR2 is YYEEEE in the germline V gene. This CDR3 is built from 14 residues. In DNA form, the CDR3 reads TGTGCCAGCAGCTTGGGGACACTCAACTATGGCTACACCTTC. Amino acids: CASSLGTLNYGYTF.

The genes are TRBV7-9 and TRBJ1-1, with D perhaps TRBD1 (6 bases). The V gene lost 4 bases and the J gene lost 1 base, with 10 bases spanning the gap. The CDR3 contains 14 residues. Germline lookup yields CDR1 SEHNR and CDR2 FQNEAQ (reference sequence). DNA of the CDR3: TGTGCCAGCAGCTATACAGGGAAGAACACTGAAGCTTTCTTT. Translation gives CASSYTGKNTEAFF.

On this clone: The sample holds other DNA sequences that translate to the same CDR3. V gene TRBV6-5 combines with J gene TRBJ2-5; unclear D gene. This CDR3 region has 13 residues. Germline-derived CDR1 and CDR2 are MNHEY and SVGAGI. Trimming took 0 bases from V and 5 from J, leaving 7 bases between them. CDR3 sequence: CASSYSGWETQYF. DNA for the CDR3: TGTGCCAGCAGTTACTCAGGTTGGGAGACCCAGTACTTC.

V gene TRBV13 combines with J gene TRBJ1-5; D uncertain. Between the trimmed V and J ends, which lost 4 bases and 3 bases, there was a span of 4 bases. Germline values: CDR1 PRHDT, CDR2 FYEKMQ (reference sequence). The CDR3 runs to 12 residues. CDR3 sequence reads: CASSSLNQPQHF. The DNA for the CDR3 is TGTGCCAGCAGCTCTCTCAATCAGCCCCAGCATTTT.

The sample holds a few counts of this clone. CDR3 coding DNA: TGCAGCGTTATTGGGACAGGTCGAACCTACGAGCAGTACTTC. Its translation is CSVIGTGRTYEQYF. The V and J genes are TRBV29-1 and TRBJ2-7; 8 bases match TRBD1. Germline CDR1 and CDR2: SQVTM and ANQGSEA. V dropped 5 bases and J dropped 2; count of bases not matched to a gene: 8. There are 14 residues in the CDR3.

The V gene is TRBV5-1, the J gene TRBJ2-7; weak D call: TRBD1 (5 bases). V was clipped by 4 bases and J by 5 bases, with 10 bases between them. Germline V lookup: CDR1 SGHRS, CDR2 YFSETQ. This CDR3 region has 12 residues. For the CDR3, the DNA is TGCGCCAGCAGCACAGACAGAAACGAGCAGTACTTC. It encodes CASSTDRNEQYF.

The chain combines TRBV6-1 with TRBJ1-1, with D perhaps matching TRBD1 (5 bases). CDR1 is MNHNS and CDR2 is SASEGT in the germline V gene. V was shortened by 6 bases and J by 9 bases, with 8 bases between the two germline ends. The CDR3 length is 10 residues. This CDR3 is CASRTAKAFF. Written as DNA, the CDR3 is TGTGCCAGCAGGACAGCAAAAGCTTTCTTT.

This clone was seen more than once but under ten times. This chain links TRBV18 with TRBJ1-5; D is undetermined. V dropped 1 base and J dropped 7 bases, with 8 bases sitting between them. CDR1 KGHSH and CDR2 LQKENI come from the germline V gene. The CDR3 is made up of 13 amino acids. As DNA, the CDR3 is TGTGCCAGCTCACCACAGGGTGACCAGCCCCAGCATTTT. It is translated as CASSPQGDQPQHF.

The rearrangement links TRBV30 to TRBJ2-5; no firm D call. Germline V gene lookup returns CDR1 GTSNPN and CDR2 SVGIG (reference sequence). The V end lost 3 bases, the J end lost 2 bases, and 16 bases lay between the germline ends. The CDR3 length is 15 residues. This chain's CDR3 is CAWSPPPGLQETQYF. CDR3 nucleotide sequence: TGTGCCTGGAGCCCTCCCCCAGGATTACAAGAGACCCAGTACTTC.